This entry concerns a single T cell receptor beta chain. What this receptor recognizes is not known. Per-nucleotide qualities are absent, and no much larger clonotype sits a single base away. Preparation of the library involved PCR. TCR sequencing of DNA from cultured CD4+ T cells used the Oncomine TCR Beta short-read assay at the Johns Hopkins FTIC core. Genomic DNA was extracted from the cultured CD4+ T cells with the QIAamp micro DNA kit. Oncomine TCR Beta libraries from cultured CD4+ T cells were pooled using unique dual indexes and sequenced on an Illumina iSeq 100. The source study handled its data this way. Non-productive sequences were filtered out, and CDR3s that did not start with C, did not end with F or W, or were shorter than 7 amino acids were discarded. Antigen-specific clonotypes were identified with the MANAFEST web application by comparing peptide-stimulated wells with reference and other culture wells. An FDR below 0.05, an odds ratio above 5, and a productive frequency above 0.1% in at least two of three replicate wells were required for clones to be considered positive. A clonotype was classed as cross-reactive if the clonotype showed significant expansion both in SARS-CoV-2 spike wells and in at least one common cold coronavirus spike condition. Levenshtein distances (stringdist) and unrooted phylogenetic trees (ape) in R version 3.6.1 were used to assess CDR3 homology. TCRdb reprocessing: public reads trimmed at Q25 with fastp, clones called with MiXCR, in-frame beta chains kept. Rows with one shared CDR3 protein collapse into an entry with the most common genes and DNA. The V and J calls here are based on TCRdb, not the publication. In all, the sample holds around 15,000 distinct CDR3 sequences, and roughly 57% of those were seen once. About a tenth of the sample comes from the top ten.

The data stem from a study of vaccination and CD4 T cells after COVID-19 (dated by TCRdb to about 2022). Regarding the research as a whole: Convalescent patients had a positive SARS-CoV-2 result on nasal swab PCR, and of these patients, some 10 had mild disease and one had severe disease. Post-COVID blood samples were collected from convalescent patients a median of around 100 days after diagnosis, with a range of about 35 to 170 days. Culture stimuli were overlapping spike peptide pools from SARS-CoV-2 and from the common cold coronaviruses HCoV-NL63, HCoV-OC43 and HCoV-229E. Control cultures received a CEFX viral epitope pool as the positive control, an HIV-1 Nef peptide pool as the negative control, or no peptide. Post-vaccine blood samples were collected a median of about 72 days after the second vaccine dose, ranging from 14 to 241 days. The convalescent cohort comprised six males and four females, including two Hispanic individuals, seven Caucasians, two Asians and one multiracial person. Each participant got two doses of either the Pfizer-BioNTech BNT162b2 vaccine (n=8) or the Moderna mRNA-1273 vaccine (n=2). In roughly eleven COVID-19 convalescent patients and several infection-naive healthy vaccine recipients, the spike-specific CD4+ TCR repertoire before mRNA vaccination was compared with the repertoire after mRNA vaccination. What the research found in general, with its limitations: The number of convalescent patients in the study was relatively small, and the study did not examine early timepoints following natural infection. Of the vaccine-specific clones found in convalescent patients, nearly all (304 of 307) were mono-reactive for SARS-CoV-2 spike instead of being cross-reactive with common cold coronaviruses. Although the median number of SARS-CoV-2-reactive clonotypes went up from some 23 after infection to 35 to 40 after vaccination, the increase was not significant. In convalescent patients, a median approximately 83% of post-vaccine SARS-CoV-2-reactive clones were detected only after vaccination, and vaccine-specific priming was suggested by this finding.

The meaning of the sample's treatment or condition label: roughly 10-day PBMC culture with coronavirus spike peptide pools or control peptides (ViraFEST assay). The ViraFEST assay was used in the study, in which antigen-specific T cells were expanded with peptide pools and expanded clonotypes were subsequently identified by TCR sequencing. The convalescent patients' positive SARS-CoV-2 PCR tests fell between March and December 2020, which was before the Alpha, Beta and Delta variants emerged in the United States. PBMCs were cultured at around 2 million per well in IMDM supplemented with about 5.5% human AB serum and about 9.5 IU/ml IL-2, with about 10 ug/ml peptide pools added. On days 3 and 7, half of the culture medium was replaced with fresh IL-2-containing medium. Once the cells had been in culture for about 10 days, the EasySep CD4+ T cell isolation kit was used to isolate CD4+ T cells by negative selection. PBMCs were separated from whole blood using Ficoll-Paque Plus gradient centrifugation and then either used fresh or cryopreserved at -140C. Each culture condition was generally run in triplicate wells.

Counted from cysteine to phenylalanine, this CDR3 has 13 amino acids. The retained sequence is limited to the CDR3, 39 bases, with the frame set at the first base. CDR1 and CDR2, looked up from the germline V gene (reference sequence), are DFQATT and SNEGSKA. At the junction V is shortened by 7 bases and J by 10 bases; bases outside the gene matches: 14. The origin of this receptor is a human donor who had recovered from COVID-19. Sequencing input: CD4+ T cells from blood, cultured in vitro. The chain joins TRBV20-1 to TRBJ2-7; TRBD1 agrees with 9 junctional bases. The CDR3 region has the sequence CSVRRRDRAVQYF. At the DNA level, the sequence is TGCAGTGTTCGCCGCAGGGACAGGGCGGTTCAGTACTTC.